Below, 19 T cell receptor beta chains from the same sample are listed, as sequenced in a study of beta chain features in type 1 diabetes. These TCRs are of unknown antigen specificity. The sequenced template was cDNA made from the entire isolated RNA. Clones were sequenced by immunoSEQ multiplex PCR, and TCRdb holds only the in-frame ones, with some missing. The sample shows roughly 280,000 clones, approximately 24% of them seen only once. Overall study findings and caveats: The study found moderately but significantly shorter TCRB CDR3s in all four CD4+ subsets of Type 1 diabetes patients.

Sequenced: naive CD4+ T cells from blood. These receptors came from a woman under 40 with type 1 diabetes.

The table lists this clone with a few counts. The V call is TRBV7-9, the J call TRBJ2-7; unclear D gene. The germline CDR1 and CDR2 sequences are SEHNR and FQNEAQ (reference sequence). The CDR3 consists of 13 residues. With 5 bases removed from V and 7 bases from J, the gap between germline ends came to 15 bases. DNA for the CDR3: TGTGCCAGCAGCCCAGTAGACACCCTGGAGCAGTACTTC. The encoded protein is CASSPVDTLEQYF.

This clone was seen once. J is TRBJ1-2 and V is TRBV18; perhaps TRBD1 as D (6 bases). The CDR3 has 12 residues. Germline loops: CDR1 KGHSH, CDR2 LQKENI. Trimming took off 4 bases at V and 6 bases at J, with 9 bases between the two ends. The CDR3 DNA reads as TGTGCCAGCTCACTCTCAGGGGATGGCTACACCTTC. Translated, it gives CASSLSGDGYTF.

The rearrangement uses TRBV29-1 and TRBJ1-1; 7 nucleotides match TRBD1. After removal of 0 bases from V and 5 bases from J, the junction contained 9 bases not matched to a gene. Germline values: CDR1 SQVTM, CDR2 ANQGSEA. The CDR3 contains 15 residues. The CDR3 spells CSVEEGGRVATEAFF. CDR3 in DNA: TGCAGCGTTGAAGAAGGGGGCAGGGTAGCTACTGAAGCTTTCTTT.

V gene TRBV30 combines with J gene TRBJ2-5; D might be TRBD1 (5 bases). Germline V gene lookup returns CDR1 GTSNPN and CDR2 SVGIG (reference sequence). V lost 0 bases, J lost 5 bases, and 13 bases lay in between. There are 14 residues in the CDR3. The CDR3: CAWSVLLTAETQYF. As DNA, the CDR3 is TGTGCCTGGAGTGTACTGTTGACAGCGGAGACCCAGTACTTC.

In the case of this clone: The junction differs from germline at one of its ends, possibly a read error. The chain couples TRBV7-7 to TRBJ2-1, with a weak D call TRBD2 (6 bases). Germline V lookup: CDR1 SSHAT, CDR2 FNYEAQ (reference sequence). The CDR3 runs to 13 residues. The CDR3 sequence: CASSLVAGREQFF. In DNA, the CDR3 is TGTGCTAGCAGCTTAGTGGCGGGGCGTGAGCAGTTCTTC.

V and J are TRBV11-2 and TRBJ1-2; D may be TRBD1 (6 bases). Trimming removed 5 bases from V and 8 bases from J, with 12 bases in between. This CDR3 is built from 12 residues. The V gene's germline CDR1 is SGHAT and CDR2 FQNNGV. The CDR3 DNA is TGTGCCAGCAGCGCCCACAGGGACGGCTACACCTTC. Protein sequence: CASSAHRDGYTF.

The rearrangement uses TRBV5-1 and TRBJ1-2, with 9 nucleotides matching TRBD1. J gave up 8 bases and V 3 bases, and 8 bases lay outside the gene matches. Germline loops: CDR1 SGHRS, CDR2 YFSETQ. CDR3 length equals 14 residues. CDR3 protein: CASSWDREAVGYTF. The CDR3 DNA reads TGCGCCAGCAGCTGGGACAGGGAGGCGGTCGGCTACACCTTC.

The sample holds a few counts of this clone. The J gene is TRBJ1-5, the V gene TRBV30; possible D gene TRBD1, 5 bases. The CDR3 loop spans 17 amino acids. V was pared by 3 bases and J by 1 base, with 19 bases between. The germline V gene has CDR1 GTSNPN and CDR2 SVGIG (reference sequence). The CDR3 loop reads CAWSPLSMEGSNQPQHF. The CDR3 DNA sequence: TGTGCCTGGAGCCCTCTGTCCATGGAGGGGAGCAATCAGCCCCAGCATTTT.

This clone was seen more than once but under ten times. The rearrangement joins TRBV28 to TRBJ2-1; 7 bases align to TRBD2. Germline lookup yields CDR1 MDHEN and CDR2 SYDVKM. The trim removed 6 bases at V and 3 bases at J, leaving 8 bases unmatched. The CDR3 has 15 residues. CDR3 in DNA: TGTGCCAGCAGACCAAGCGGGACTAACTACAATGAGCAGTTCTTC. Its protein is CASRPSGTNYNEQFF.

This clone occurred a few times. The chain's CDR3 is CASSGTSGNNEQFF. The CDR3 bases are TGTGCCAGCAGTGGGACTAGCGGAAACAATGAGCAGTTCTTC. The V call is TRBV2, the J call TRBJ2-1, with 10 bases that match TRBD2. This CDR3 spans 14 amino acids. Trimming cost V 4 bases and J 5 bases; bases outside gene matches: 2. CDR1 SNHLY and CDR2 FYNNEI come from the germline V gene.

The gene calls are TRBV29-1 and TRBJ1-1, with TRBD1 as a possible D gene (6 bases). Germline CDR1 and CDR2: SQVTM and ANQGSEA. V gave up 7 bases and J gave up 1 base, with 13 bases separating them. The CDR3 extends over 13 amino acids. This CDR3 reads CSAGQFRNTEAFF. CDR3 in DNA: TGCAGCGCTGGACAGTTCCGGAACACTGAAGCTTTCTTT.

V and J are TRBV25-1 and TRBJ2-7; 13 nucleotides agree with TRBD2. The CDR3 loop spans 16 amino acids. Germline trimming cut 1 base from V and 5 bases from J; bases unmatched to any gene: 5. Germline CDR1 reads MGHDK; CDR2 reads SYGVNS. CDR3 sequence reads: CASSEFRTSGSHEQYF. As DNA, the CDR3 is TGTGCCAGCAGTGAATTCAGGACTAGCGGGAGTCACGAGCAGTACTTC.

This clone was seen a handful of times. The chain has TRBV10-3 and TRBJ1-1, with 9 bases identical to TRBD1. The germline CDR1 and CDR2 sequences are ENHRY and SYGVKD. The ends lost 6 bases at V and 3 bases at J; junction bases unmatched: 5. The CDR3 sequence is 14 residues long. The CDR3 nucleotides are TGTGCCATCAGGGGACAGGGTAGGGACACTGAAGCTTTCTTT. This sequence encodes CAIRGQGRDTEAFF.

The chain uses TRBV7-2 and TRBJ1-2, with D perhaps TRBD1 (5 bases). Germline values: CDR1 SGHTA, CDR2 FQGNSA. CDR3 length equals 13 residues. Trimming shortened V by 5 bases and J by 5 bases, and 12 bases separated the two germline ends. The CDR3: CASSVGQEYGYTF. The CDR3 region has the DNA TGTGCCAGCAGCGTAGGACAAGAATATGGCTACACCTTC.

The chain has TRBV7-9 and TRBJ2-7; 7 bases are shared with TRBD1. This CDR3 region has 14 residues. Germline lookup yields CDR1 SEHNR and CDR2 FQNEAQ (reference sequence). Trimming removed 6 bases from V and 0 bases from J; junction bases left unmatched: 5. The CDR3 DNA reads as TGTGCCAGCAGGCCGGGACAGAACTCCTACGAGCAGTACTTC. This codes for CASRPGQNSYEQYF.

There are a few counts of this clone. This chain joins TRBV14 and TRBJ1-1, with D perhaps matching TRBD1 (5 bases). CDR1 and CDR2 (germline): SGHDN, FVKESK. V lost 4 bases, J lost 0 bases, and 12 bases lay in between. The CDR3 extends over 15 amino acids. The CDR3 coding sequence is TGTGCCAGCAGCCGCACGGACATTATGAACACTGAAGCTTTCTTT. As protein: CASSRTDIMNTEAFF.

The chain has TRBV11-2 and TRBJ2-6, with a weak D call TRBD1 (6 bases). The CDR3 covers 15 residues. V lost 2 bases, J lost 3 bases, and 8 bases lay in between. Germline values: CDR1 SGHAT, CDR2 FQNNGV. The CDR3 loop is CASSLRGGGANVLTF. DNA for the CDR3: TGTGCCAGCAGCTTACGAGGGGGTGGGGCCAACGTCCTGACTTTC.

The table lists this clone with a few counts. The chain combines TRBV30 with TRBJ1-1, with D unresolved. The CDR3 runs 14 residues. With 0 bases removed from V and 2 bases from J, the gap between germline ends came to 10 bases. From germline, CDR1 is GTSNPN and CDR2 SVGIG (reference sequence). CDR3 amino acids: CAWSVQLANTEAFF. As DNA, the CDR3 is TGTGCCTGGAGTGTACAATTGGCAAACACTGAAGCTTTCTTT.

This clone was seen more than once but under ten times. V and J are TRBV18 and TRBJ1-2; perhaps TRBD1 as D (6 bases). Trimming took off 5 bases at V and 13 bases at J, with 14 bases between the two ends. This CDR3 contains 11 residues. CDR1 is KGHSH and CDR2 is LQKENI in the germline V gene. The CDR3 nucleotides are TGTGCCAGCTCAGCTACAGGGATCTGCACCTTC. Amino acids: CASSATGICTF.